A selection of T cell receptor beta chains follows, all from one sample in a study of T cells in Graves' hyperthyroidism and ophthalmopathy. TCRdb ran MiXCR on the multiplex PCR reads and lists one entry per CDR3 protein. In the table there are 600,000 to 650,000 distinct CDR3 sequences, about 20% of which are singletons. The sample was blood. These receptors all come from a man aged 25 to 45 with Graves' ophthalmopathy. CDR3s include the opening cysteine and the closing phenylalanine or tryptophan. D genes are given only for firm matches.

v_call: TRBV5-1; j_call: TRBJ2-7; d_call: .; cdr3_aa: CASSQEPGQVLYEQYF
v_call: TRBV30; j_call: TRBJ2-2; d_call: TRBD2; cdr3_aa: CAWTGGGELFF
v_call: TRBV5-1; j_call: TRBJ2-1; d_call: .; cdr3_aa: CASSPVLKTGNEQFF
v_call: TRBV20-1; j_call: TRBJ2-7; d_call: TRBD1; cdr3_aa: CSARLPGQPYEQYF
v_call: TRBV30; j_call: TRBJ2-7; d_call: TRBD2; cdr3_aa: CAWSVGAGGPYEQYF
v_call: TRBV4-1; j_call: TRBJ1-1; d_call: .; cdr3_aa: CATKSSVLTGLITEAFF
v_call: TRBV12-3/TRBV12-4; j_call: TRBJ2-2; d_call: .; cdr3_aa: CASSRSRVTGELFF
v_call: TRBV12-3/TRBV12-4; j_call: TRBJ1-1; d_call: .; cdr3_aa: CASTRLNTGAFF
v_call: TRBV25-1; j_call: TRBJ1-1; d_call: TRBD1; cdr3_aa: CASSSDRAHTEAFF
v_call: TRBV12-3/TRBV12-4; j_call: TRBJ2-1; d_call: .; cdr3_aa: CASSSPNRVDNEQFF
v_call: TRBV7-9; j_call: TRBJ2-5; d_call: .; cdr3_aa: CASSFGPLQETQYF
v_call: TRBV6-1; j_call: TRBJ2-5; d_call: .; cdr3_aa: CASGQGETQYF
v_call: TRBV7-3; j_call: TRBJ2-1; d_call: .; cdr3_aa: CASSFRGRANNEQFF
v_call: TRBV6-1; j_call: TRBJ2-2; d_call: .; cdr3_aa: CASSYWGPDSHGTGELFF
v_call: TRBV7-9; j_call: TRBJ2-7; d_call: .; cdr3_aa: CASSLMGGLGGQYF
v_call: TRBV4-1; j_call: TRBJ2-7; d_call: .; cdr3_aa: CASSQAAGPGISYEQYF
v_call: TRBV30; j_call: TRBJ2-4; d_call: .; cdr3_aa: CAWSPPGLDNIQYF
v_call: TRBV7-2; j_call: TRBJ1-3; d_call: TRBD1; cdr3_aa: CASSSPPGTGSGNTIYF
v_call: TRBV5-1; j_call: TRBJ2-3; d_call: TRBD2; cdr3_aa: CASSLGLAGGLADTQYF
v_call: TRBV5-6; j_call: TRBJ2-7; d_call: TRBD1; cdr3_aa: CASSSHGRGPYEQYF
v_call: TRBV19; j_call: TRBJ1-2; d_call: .; cdr3_aa: CATTPGGATRHYGYTF
v_call: TRBV3-1; j_call: TRBJ2-1; d_call: TRBD2; cdr3_aa: CASSQEGAASGPCTYNEQFF
v_call: TRBV24-1; j_call: TRBJ2-1; d_call: TRBD1; cdr3_aa: CATSSPHGGQGAAEQFF
v_call: TRBV3-1; j_call: TRBJ2-1; d_call: TRBD2; cdr3_aa: CASNDGGTYNEQFF
v_call: TRBV11-2; j_call: TRBJ2-7; d_call: .; cdr3_aa: CASSSLGLSYEQYF
v_call: TRBV27; j_call: TRBJ1-1; d_call: .; cdr3_aa: CASSLRDTTEAFF
v_call: TRBV24-1; j_call: TRBJ2-7; d_call: .; cdr3_aa: CATSLDTSSYEQYF
v_call: TRBV7-9; j_call: TRBJ2-5; d_call: .; cdr3_aa: CASSDHRASSQMYQETQYF
v_call: TRBV19; j_call: TRBJ1-1; d_call: .; cdr3_aa: CASSIGWGKMNTEAFF
v_call: TRBV25-1; j_call: TRBJ2-1; d_call: .; cdr3_aa: CASAQGGSYNEQFF
v_call: TRBV29-1; j_call: TRBJ2-2; d_call: .; cdr3_aa: CSVVHGQNTGELFF
v_call: TRBV3-1; j_call: TRBJ2-1; d_call: TRBD2; cdr3_aa: CASSQAGLAGSREQFF
v_call: TRBV20-1; j_call: TRBJ2-7; d_call: TRBD2; cdr3_aa: CSARIGGLAGAREQYF
v_call: TRBV11-2; j_call: TRBJ1-2; d_call: .; cdr3_aa: CASTRPGAQDYGYTF
v_call: TRBV6-1; j_call: TRBJ1-5; d_call: .; cdr3_aa: CASSPLSRANQPQHF
v_call: TRBV5-1; j_call: TRBJ2-7; d_call: .; cdr3_aa: CASSLVTGPYEQYF
v_call: TRBV15; j_call: TRBJ1-5; d_call: .; cdr3_aa: CATGIGQHNQPQHF
v_call: TRBV11-2; j_call: TRBJ2-1; d_call: TRBD1; cdr3_aa: CASSLVGTGPRDYNEQFF
v_call: TRBV7-2; j_call: TRBJ1-4; d_call: TRBD1; cdr3_aa: CASSLNRGMNEKLFF
v_call: TRBV6-5; j_call: TRBJ2-1; d_call: .; cdr3_aa: CASSYAANEQFF
v_call: TRBV11-2; j_call: TRBJ1-5; d_call: .; cdr3_aa: CASSLDFNQPQHF
v_call: TRBV29-1; j_call: TRBJ2-7; d_call: .; cdr3_aa: CSVEGPGVEQYF
v_call: TRBV28; j_call: TRBJ1-4; d_call: .; cdr3_aa: CASSPTGSGGARGKLFF
v_call: TRBV6-1; j_call: TRBJ1-2; d_call: .; cdr3_aa: CASMNPEGSYGYTF